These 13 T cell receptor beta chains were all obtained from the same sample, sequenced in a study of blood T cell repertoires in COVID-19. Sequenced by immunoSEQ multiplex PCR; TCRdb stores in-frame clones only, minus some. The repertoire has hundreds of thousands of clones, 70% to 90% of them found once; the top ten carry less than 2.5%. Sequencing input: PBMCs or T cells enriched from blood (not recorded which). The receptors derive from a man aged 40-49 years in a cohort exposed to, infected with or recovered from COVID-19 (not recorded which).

CDR3: CASSPPGLAGGGELFF. The CDR3 nucleotides read TGTGCCAGCAGCCCCCCGGGACTAGCGGGAGGCGGGGAGCTGTTTTTT. The V and J genes are TRBV25-1 and TRBJ2-2; 15 bases are shared with TRBD2. This CDR3 has 16 amino acids. The germline V gene has CDR1 MGHDK and CDR2 SYGVNS. V dropped 6 bases and J dropped 7; count of bases not matched to a gene: 6.

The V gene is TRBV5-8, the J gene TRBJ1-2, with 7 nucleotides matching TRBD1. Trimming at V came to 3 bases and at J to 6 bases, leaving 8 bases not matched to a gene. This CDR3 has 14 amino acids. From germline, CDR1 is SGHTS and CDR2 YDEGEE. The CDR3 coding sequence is TGTGCCAGCAGCTCGAGAGGGGGCTTGCATGGCTACACCTTC. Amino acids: CASSSRGGLHGYTF.

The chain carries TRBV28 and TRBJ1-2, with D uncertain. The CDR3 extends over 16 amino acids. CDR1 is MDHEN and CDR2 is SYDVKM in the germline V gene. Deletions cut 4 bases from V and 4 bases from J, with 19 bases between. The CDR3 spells CASSSPPGSEVYGYTF. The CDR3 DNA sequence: TGTGCCAGCAGTTCCCCCCCCGGGTCAGAGGTCTATGGCTACACCTTC.

The CDR3: CASSYKWGGPAEQYF. The CDR3, as DNA: TGTGCCAGCAGTTATAAGTGGGGGGGCCCCGCCGAGCAGTACTTC. The chain has TRBV6-5 and TRBJ2-7; a weak D match, TRBD2 (7 bases). The V end lost 3 bases, the J end lost 6 bases, and 18 bases lay between the germline ends. Per the germline V gene, CDR1 is MNHEY and CDR2 is SVGAGI. This CDR3 is built from 15 residues.

The CDR3 spells CASRSGRELDEQFF. CDR3 bases: TGTGCCAGCAGGAGCGGGAGGGAATTAGATGAGCAGTTCTTC. The rearrangement uses TRBV2 and TRBJ2-1, with TRBD2 identical over 10 bases. CDR1 is SNHLY, CDR2 FYNNEI, per germline. V lost 6 bases, J lost 8 bases, and 7 bases stayed unmatched. This CDR3 spans 14 amino acids.

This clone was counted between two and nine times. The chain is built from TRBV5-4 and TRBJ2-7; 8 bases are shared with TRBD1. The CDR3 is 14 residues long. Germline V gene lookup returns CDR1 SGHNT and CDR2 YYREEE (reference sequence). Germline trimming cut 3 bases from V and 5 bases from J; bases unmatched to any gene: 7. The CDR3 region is CASSSGQAVNEQYF. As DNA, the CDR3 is TGTGCCAGCAGCTCGGGACAGGCCGTGAACGAGCAGTACTTC.

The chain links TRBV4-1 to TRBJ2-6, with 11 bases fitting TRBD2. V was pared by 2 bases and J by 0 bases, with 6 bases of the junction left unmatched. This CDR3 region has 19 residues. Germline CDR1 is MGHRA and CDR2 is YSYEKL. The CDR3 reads CASSQLAGGISSGANVLTF. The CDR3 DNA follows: TGCGCCAGCAGCCAATTAGCGGGAGGGATAAGCTCTGGGGCCAACGTCCTGACTTTC.

The CDR3 region has the DNA TGTGCCACCAGCAGAGGGACATCGGATAGCTCCTACGAGCAGTACTTC. As protein: CATSRGTSDSSYEQYF. V is TRBV15 and J is TRBJ2-7; possibly TRBD1 for D (5 bases). The germline V and J ends were trimmed by 1 base and 0 bases, with 13 bases remaining between them. Per the germline V gene, CDR1 is LNHNV and CDR2 is YYDKDF (reference sequence). The CDR3 is 16 residues long.

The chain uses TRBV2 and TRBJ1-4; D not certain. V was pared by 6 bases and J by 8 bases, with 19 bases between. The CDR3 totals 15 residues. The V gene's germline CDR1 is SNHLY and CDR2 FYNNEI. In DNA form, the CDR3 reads TGTGCCAGCAGACCGAGGCCCCTCCTACGGGAAAAACTGTTTTTT. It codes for CASRPRPLLREKLFF.

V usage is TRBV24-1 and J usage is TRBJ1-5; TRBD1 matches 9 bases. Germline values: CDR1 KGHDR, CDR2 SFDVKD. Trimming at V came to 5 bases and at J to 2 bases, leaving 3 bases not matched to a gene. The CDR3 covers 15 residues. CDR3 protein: CATSGGQGGNQPQHF. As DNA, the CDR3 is TGTGCCACCAGTGGGGGACAGGGAGGCAATCAGCCCCAGCATTTT.

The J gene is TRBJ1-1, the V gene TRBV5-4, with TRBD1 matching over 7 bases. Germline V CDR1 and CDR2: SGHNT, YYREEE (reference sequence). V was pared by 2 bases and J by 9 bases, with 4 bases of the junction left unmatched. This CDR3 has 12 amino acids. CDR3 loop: CASSFGDRQAFF. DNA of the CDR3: TGTGCCAGCAGCTTCGGGGACAGACAAGCTTTCTTT. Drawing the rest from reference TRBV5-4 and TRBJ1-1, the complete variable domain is ETGVTQSPTHLIKTRGQQVTLRCSSQSGHNTVSWYQQALGQGPQFIFQYYREEENGRGNFPPRFSGLQFPNYSSELNVNALELDDSALYLCASSFGDRQAFFGQGTRLTVV.

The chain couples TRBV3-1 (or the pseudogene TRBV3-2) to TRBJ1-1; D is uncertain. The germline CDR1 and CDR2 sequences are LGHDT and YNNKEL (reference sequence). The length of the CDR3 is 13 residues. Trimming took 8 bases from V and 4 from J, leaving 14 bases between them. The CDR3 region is CASGAVPRTEAFF. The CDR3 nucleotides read TGTGCCAGCGGAGCTGTTCCGCGCACTGAAGCTTTCTTT.

For the CDR3, the DNA is TGTGCCAGTAGTATAGATAAGGGGCCAGCTCCTGGCTACACCTTC. Its protein product is CASSIDKGPAPGYTF. The genes are TRBV19 and TRBJ1-2, with D maybe TRBD1 (5 bases). Trimming stripped 0 bases from V and 7 bases from J, with 15 bases between. Germline CDR1 LNHDA, CDR2 SQIVND (reference sequence). The CDR3 has 15 residues.